This entry lists 32 T cell receptor beta chains sequenced from one sample in a study of blood T cell repertoires in COVID-19. The protocol was immunoSEQ multiplex PCR, while the TCRdb copy is restricted to in-frame clones and leaves out a portion. The sample contains about 21,000 clones, approximately 93% of which appear only once. Input material: peripheral blood. The receptors shown here come from a woman aged 45-65 years with active COVID-19.

V and J are TRBV5-4 and TRBJ2-7; no clear D gene. The CDR3 extends over 18 amino acids. Germline V gives CDR1 SGHNT, CDR2 YYREEE (reference sequence). Trimming took off 0 bases at V and 2 bases at J, with 21 bases between the two ends. CDR3 sequence reads: CASSLGVSLSFQAYEQYF. The CDR3 nucleotides are TGTGCCAGCAGCTTGGGGGTATCCCTCTCATTCCAGGCCTACGAGCAGTACTTC.

The rearrangement links TRBV7-8 to TRBJ2-1, with 9 bases identical to TRBD1. The CDR3 is 15 residues long. After removal of 4 bases from V and 6 bases from J, the junction contained 7 bases not matched to a gene. Germline-derived CDR1 and CDR2 are SGHVS and FQNEAQ. CDR3 DNA sequence: TGTGCCAGCAGCTATGGACAGGGGAAAGTCAATGAGCAGTTCTTC. Translated: CASSYGQGKVNEQFF. Combining the CDR3 with reference TRBV7-8 and TRBJ2-1 gives the whole variable domain GAGVSQSPRYKVAKRGQDVALRCDPISGHVSLFWYQQALGQGPEFLTYFQNEAQLDKSGLPSDRFFAERPEGSVSTLKIQRTQQEDSAVYLCASSYGQGKVNEQFFGPGTRLTVL.

The chain links TRBV5-1 to TRBJ2-7, with a tentative D call TRBD2 (5 bases). Germline CDR1 is SGHRS and CDR2 is YFSETQ. The CDR3 is made up of 15 amino acids. Trimming removed 0 bases at V and 2 bases at J, with 12 bases between. In DNA form, the CDR3 reads TGCGCCAGCAGCTTGGAGGGAGCTTCTACCTACGAGCAGTACTTC. It encodes CASSLEGASTYEQYF.

The V and J genes are TRBV5-1 and TRBJ2-1; D call uncertain. The V end was cut by 0 bases, the J end by 7 bases, with 5 bases between. CDR1 is SGHRS and CDR2 is YFSETQ in the germline V gene. This CDR3 has 12 amino acids. For the CDR3, the DNA is TGCGCCAGCAGCTTGGGCCGGAATGAGCAGTTCTTC. Protein product: CASSLGRNEQFF.

V gene TRBV25-1 combines with J gene TRBJ2-7, with D maybe TRBD2 (6 bases). V was pared by 11 bases and J by 2 bases, with 25 bases between. The germline V gene encodes CDR1 MGHDK and CDR2 SYGVNS. The CDR3 runs to 16 residues. The CDR3 is CASEQWGRGNPYEQYF. CDR3 DNA: TGTGCCTCCGAGCAGTGGGGTCGCGGGAATCCCTACGAGCAGTACTTC.

The chain combines TRBV5-1 with TRBJ2-3, with TRBD2 matching 8 bases. The CDR3 spans 16 residues. V shed 0 bases, J shed 1 base, and the junction held 4 bases outside the gene matches. Germline CDR1 reads SGHRS; CDR2 reads YFSETQ. CDR3 region: CASSLDGGAGTDTQYF. The CDR3 coding sequence is TGCGCCAGCAGCTTGGACGGGGGGGCAGGCACAGATACGCAGTATTTT.

The V call is TRBV13, the J call TRBJ1-6; no clear D gene. V gave up 0 bases and J gave up 7 bases, with 10 bases separating them. Germline CDR1 PRHDT, CDR2 FYEKMQ (reference sequence). CDR3 length equals 15 residues. The CDR3 spells CASSLGRGSNSPLHF. In DNA, the CDR3 is TGTGCCAGCAGCTTAGGCCGGGGTTCCAATTCACCCCTCCACTTT.

The chain carries TRBV7-2 and TRBJ2-7; TRBD1 matches 8 bases. Germline CDR1 SGHTA, CDR2 FQGNSA. V lost 2 bases to trimming and J lost 3 bases; unmatched junction nucleotides: 12. This CDR3 contains 17 residues. The DNA of the CDR3 is TGTGCCAGCAGCTTACCTCGGGCGGTGACAGGGGTCTACGAGCAGTACTTC. Translating gives CASSLPRAVTGVYEQYF.

The rearrangement joins TRBV28 to TRBJ2-7, with 11 positions matching TRBD2. The CDR3 extends over 15 amino acids. Germline V gives CDR1 MDHEN, CDR2 SYDVKM. The V segment lost 4 bases and the J segment 6 bases; nucleotides outside the gene matches: 8. CDR3 amino acids: CASSSALAGVGEQYF. DNA for the CDR3: TGTGCCAGCAGTTCCGCACTAGCGGGAGTCGGCGAGCAGTACTTC.

This sequence joins TRBV2 and TRBJ1-4; 9 bases align to TRBD1. The germline V gene has CDR1 SNHLY and CDR2 FYNNEI. This CDR3 region has 15 residues. V shed 9 bases, J shed 5 bases, and the junction held 10 bases outside the gene matches. The DNA of the CDR3 is TGTGCCAGTACAGGGGGCGATATTGGAAATGAAAAACTGTTTTTT. Protein product: CASTGGDIGNEKLFF. The entire variable domain, with the rest obtained from reference TRBV2 and TRBJ1-4, is as follows: EPEVTQTPSHQVTQMGQEVILRCVPISNHLYFYWYRQILGQKVEFLVSFYNNEISEKSEIFDDQFSVERPDGSNFTLKIRSTKLEDSAMYFCASTGGDIGNEKLFFGSGTQLSVL.

The V call is TRBV9, the J call TRBJ2-3, with 16 bases fitting TRBD2. V was pared by 2 bases and J by 1 base, with 4 bases of the junction left unmatched. This CDR3 spans 18 amino acids. Germline loops: CDR1 SGDLS, CDR2 YYNGEE. CDR3 nucleotides: TGTGCCAGCAGCGTCGGGACTAGCGGGAGGGGGGGCACAGATACGCAGTATTTT. This encodes CASSVGTSGRGGTDTQYF. Based on the CDR3 plus reference TRBV9 and TRBJ2-3, the full variable domain is DSGVTQTPKHLITATGQRVTLRCSPRSGDLSVYWYQQSLDQGLQFLIQYYNGEERAKGNILERFSAQQFPDLHSELNLSSLELGDSALYFCASSVGTSGRGGTDTQYFGPGTRLTVL.

J is TRBJ2-3 and V is TRBV7-3, with 11 bases matching TRBD2. V lost 5 bases to trimming and J lost 2 bases; unmatched junction nucleotides: 6. Germline V gene sequence: CDR1 SGHTA, CDR2 FQGTGA. This CDR3 is built from 16 residues. The CDR3 protein is CASSPGTSGYTDTQYF. CDR3 nucleotides: TGTGCCAGCAGCCCCGGGACTAGCGGATACACAGATACGCAGTATTTT.

J is TRBJ2-1 and V is TRBV6-4; TRBD2 matches 13 bases. This CDR3 has 16 amino acids. Germline CDR1 reads MRHNA; CDR2 reads SNTAGT. Losses at the gene ends were 6 bases for V and 4 bases for J; bases not matched to a gene: 6. The CDR3 sequence is CASSGSGLAGYNEQFF. CDR3 sequence (DNA): TGTGCCAGCAGCGGATCGGGACTAGCGGGATACAATGAGCAGTTCTTC.

This clone occurred once. V gene TRBV19 combines with J gene TRBJ1-1; 9 bases are a match to TRBD1. This CDR3 comprises 13 residues. Trimming at V came to 7 bases and at J to 4 bases, leaving 4 bases not matched to a gene. Per germline, CDR1 LNHDA and CDR2 SQIVND (reference sequence). The CDR3 bases are TGTGCCAGTATGGGACAGGGAGGCACTGAAGCTTTCTTT. Translation: CASMGQGGTEAFF.

This clone has only a few counts. This rearrangement joins TRBV3-1 (or the pseudogene TRBV3-2) to TRBJ1-6, with 8 bases that match TRBD1. CDR1 and CDR2 (germline): LGHDT, YNNKEL (reference sequence). This CDR3 has 14 amino acids. Trimming removed 7 bases from V and 5 bases from J; junction bases left unmatched: 4. CDR3 protein: CASTIRGHNSPLHF. The CDR3 DNA is TGTGCCAGCACCATCAGGGGGCATAATTCACCCCTCCACTTT.

The V call is TRBV28, the J call TRBJ1-4; 7 positions agree with TRBD1. J gave up 0 bases and V 5 bases, and 9 bases lay outside the gene matches. Germline CDR1 MDHEN, CDR2 SYDVKM. The CDR3 is 17 residues long. The CDR3 region has the DNA TGTGCCAGCAGTCTGACAGGGACCGACGCAACTAATGAAAAACTGTTTTTT. Protein: CASSLTGTDATNEKLFF.

V gene TRBV6-5 combines with J gene TRBJ2-4; TRBD1 matches 9 bases. The junction had 5 bases not matched to a gene; V was cut back by 5 bases and J by 3 bases. The CDR3 runs to 15 residues. Germline CDR1 reads MNHEY; CDR2 reads SVGAGI. DNA for the CDR3: TGTGCCAGCAGTCGGACAGGGGTGGACAAAAACATTCAGTACTTC. This codes for CASSRTGVDKNIQYF.

This sequence joins TRBV18 and TRBJ2-7, with a weak D call TRBD1 (6 bases). CDR1 and CDR2 (germline): KGHSH, LQKENI. Trimming shortened V by 2 bases and J by 1 base, and 12 bases separated the two germline ends. The CDR3 is 15 amino acids. The CDR3 is CASSPADRASYEQYF. The CDR3 nucleotides read TGTGCCAGCTCACCAGCGGACAGAGCTTCCTACGAGCAGTACTTC.

This chain connects TRBV24-1 to TRBJ1-2; TRBD1 aligns across 8 bases. With 6 bases clipped from V and 5 bases from J, the junction kept 1 base outside the gene matches. Germline CDR1 and CDR2: KGHDR and SFDVKD. This CDR3 has 12 residues. CDR3 loop: CATSRQGYGYTF. The CDR3 DNA follows: TGTGCCACCAGTCGACAGGGGTATGGCTACACCTTC.

This clone occurred once. V and J are TRBV5-1 and TRBJ1-3, with D maybe TRBD1 (5 bases). The CDR3 has 15 amino acids. Trimming pared 0 bases from V and 6 bases from J, leaving 13 bases between. Germline CDR1 SGHRS, CDR2 YFSETQ. The CDR3 loop reads CASSLEVTAANTIYF. The CDR3 coding sequence is TGCGCCAGCAGCTTGGAGGTGACAGCCGCAAACACCATATATTTT. The full variable domain, with the rest looked up from reference TRBV5-1 and TRBJ1-3, is KAGVTQTPRYLIKTRGQQVTLSCSPISGHRSVSWYQQTPGQGLQFLFEYFSETQRNKGNFPGRFSGRQFSNSRSEMNVSTLELGDSALYLCASSLEVTAANTIYFGEGSWLTVV.

The chain combines TRBV2 with TRBJ2-7; 12 nucleotides align to TRBD2. V gave up 6 bases and J gave up 4 bases; unmatched junction bases: 7. Germline CDR1 SNHLY, CDR2 FYNNEI. The length of the CDR3 is 15 residues. The CDR3 DNA sequence: TGTGCCAGCAGCTTGGAAACTAGCGGGAGGTACGAGCAGTACTTC. As protein: CASSLETSGRYEQYF.

The CDR3 DNA sequence: TGCAGCGTTGAAGGGCTAGCGGGAGGTACCTACAATGAGCAGTTCTTC. It yields the protein CSVEGLAGGTYNEQFF. The rearrangement joins TRBV29-1 to TRBJ2-1; the match to TRBD2 covers 11 bases. This CDR3 region has 16 residues. Looked up from germline, CDR1 is SQVTM and CDR2 is ANQGSEA. V shed 1 base, J shed 2 bases, and the junction held 4 bases outside the gene matches.

The rearrangement joins TRBV9 to TRBJ2-3; TRBD1 agrees at 11 bases. Germline lookup yields CDR1 SGDLS and CDR2 YYNGEE. This CDR3 has 16 residues. Trimming removed 4 bases from V and 3 bases from J; junction bases left unmatched: 7. Written as DNA, the CDR3 is TGTGCCAGCAGCCGGGCGGGGGACAGGGGGACAGATACGCAGTATTTT. The encoded protein is CASSRAGDRGTDTQYF. Complete variable domain (other parts from reference TRBV9 and TRBJ2-3): DSGVTQTPKHLITATGQRVTLRCSPRSGDLSVYWYQQSLDQGLQFLIQYYNGEERAKGNILERFSAQQFPDLHSELNLSSLELGDSALYFCASSRAGDRGTDTQYFGPGTRLTVL.

The chain has TRBV7-9 and TRBJ2-1; 8 nucleotides match TRBD2. Trimming removed 4 bases from V and 4 bases from J; junction bases left unmatched: 12. This CDR3 is built from 17 residues. Germline CDR1 and CDR2: SEHNR and FQNEAQ (reference sequence). The CDR3 reads CASSYERASGPYNEQFF. The CDR3 DNA reads as TGTGCCAGCAGCTATGAGCGCGCTAGCGGGCCGTACAATGAGCAGTTCTTC.

The chain couples TRBV28 to TRBJ2-2; D call uncertain. Per the germline V gene, CDR1 is MDHEN and CDR2 is SYDVKM. The length of the CDR3 is 14 residues. The germline V and J ends were trimmed by 3 bases and 1 base, with 6 bases remaining between them. The CDR3 protein is CASSFTRNTGELFF. The CDR3 DNA is TGTGCCAGCAGTTTTACCAGGAACACCGGGGAGCTGTTTTTT.

V usage is TRBV28 and J usage is TRBJ1-5; 9 bases fit TRBD1. Germline V gene data show CDR1 as MDHEN and CDR2 as SYDVKM. V lost 7 bases to trimming and J lost 2 bases; unmatched junction nucleotides: 6. CDR3 length: 15 amino acids. In nucleotides, the CDR3 is TGTGCCAGCAATCTACAGGGGGCGCGCAATCAGCCCCAGCATTTT. It encodes CASNLQGARNQPQHF. Looking up the rest from reference TRBV28 and TRBJ1-5 gives the full variable domain: DVKVTQSSRYLVKRTGEKVFLECVQDMDHENMFWYRQDPGLGLRLIYFSYDVKMKEKGDIPEGYSVSREKKERFSLILESASTNQTSMYLCASNLQGARNQPQHFGDGTRLSIL.

The V and J genes are TRBV19 and TRBJ2-7; TRBD2 matches 8 bases. J gave up 3 bases and V 5 bases, and 6 bases lay outside the gene matches. The CDR3 consists of 14 residues. CDR1 LNHDA and CDR2 SQIVND come from the germline V gene (reference sequence). CDR3 sequence: CASSPTSASYEQYF. CDR3 sequence (DNA): TGTGCCAGTAGTCCGACTAGCGCGAGCTACGAGCAGTACTTC.

The gene calls are TRBV2 and TRBJ1-1, with TRBD1 matching over 9 bases. The junction had 5 bases not matched to a gene; V was cut back by 5 bases and J by 1 base. Germline CDR1 reads SNHLY; CDR2 reads FYNNEI. CDR3 length: 15 residues. The CDR3 loop is CASSQQGAENTEAFF. The DNA of the CDR3 is TGTGCCAGCAGTCAACAGGGGGCAGAGAACACTGAAGCTTTCTTT. Looking up the rest from reference TRBV2 and TRBJ1-1 gives the full variable domain: EPEVTQTPSHQVTQMGQEVILRCVPISNHLYFYWYRQILGQKVEFLVSFYNNEISEKSEIFDDQFSVERPDGSNFTLKIRSTKLEDSAMYFCASSQQGAENTEAFFGQGTRLTVV.

The V and J genes are TRBV5-1 and TRBJ1-6, with TRBD1 identical over 9 bases. The trim removed 3 bases at V and 8 bases at J, leaving 3 bases unmatched. CDR3 length: 14 amino acids. Germline lookup yields CDR1 SGHRS and CDR2 YFSETQ. In nucleotides, the CDR3 is TGCGCCAGCAGCTCCGGGACAGGGTATTCACCCCTCCACTTT. Protein sequence: CASSSGTGYSPLHF.

Here the CDR3 DNA reads TGTGCCAGCAGGGGACTAGCGGCCTACGAGCAGTACTTC. It encodes CASRGLAAYEQYF. This sequence joins TRBV6-4 and TRBJ2-7; 11 bases are shared with TRBD2. Germline loops: CDR1 MRHNA, CDR2 SNTAGT. The CDR3 totals 13 residues. V trimming: 6 bases; J trimming: 2 bases; junction bases outside the gene matches: 0.

The chain has TRBV19 and TRBJ2-7; the D is unclear. The CDR3 runs to 13 residues. CDR1 and CDR2 (germline): LNHDA, SQIVND (reference sequence). Trimming removed 6 bases at V and 4 bases at J, with 13 bases between. CDR3 DNA: TGTGCCAGTAGGGCAGGCACCCTGTACGAGCAGTACTTC. Its translation is CASRAGTLYEQYF. The full variable domain, in which reference TRBV19 and TRBJ2-7 provide the parts outside the CDR3, is DGGITQSPKYLFRKEGQNVTLSCEQNLNHDAMYWYRQDPGQGLRLIYYSQIVNDFQKGDIAEGYSVSREKKESFPLTVTSAQKNPTAFYLCASRAGTLYEQYFGPGTRLTVT.

This chain connects TRBV7-2 to TRBJ1-2; tentative D call: TRBD1 (6 bases). The CDR3 consists of 13 residues. V was pared by 4 bases and J by 7 bases, with 13 bases between. Germline-derived CDR1 and CDR2 are SGHTA and FQGNSA. The CDR3, as DNA: TGTGCCAGCAGCTCACAGGGAGCAGGTGGCTACACCTTC. Encoded protein: CASSSQGAGGYTF.